This paragraph reports one TCR beta chain. Seattle patients were enrolled during active infection and followed longitudinally. These data originate in a study of blood T cell repertoires in COVID-19. The wider study: Specimens from acute and convalescent COVID-19 originated in the United States, Italy and Spain. T cells, B-cell-depleted T cells, or PBMCs provided the cDNA or gDNA that served as material.

Authors' methods: Estimated nucleated cell counts came from reference gene primer amplification. Assay used: immunoSEQ multiplex PCR; TCRdb lists only in-frame clones, some missing. The V and J calls and clone size were taken over from that table, and D and trimming were inferred from the DNA. The sample lists 250,000 to 300,000 clones, about 88% occurring once. Sequencing was done on a sample of peripheral blood. The TCR originated in a woman aged 70-85 years with COVID-19, enrolled during active disease.

Here the CDR3 DNA reads TGTGCTAGTGGTCCTCGGGAGGGGACCTACGAGCAGTACTTC. Translated, it gives CASGPREGTYEQYF. The genes are TRBV12-5 and TRBJ2-7, with 8 bases that match TRBD2. Germline V CDR1 and CDR2: LGHNT, FRNRAP. Unmatched junction bases numbered 5, after V lost 5 bases and J lost 2 bases. The CDR3 runs to 14 residues. The variable domain in full, with the rest retrieved from reference TRBV12-5 and TRBJ2-7, is DARVTQTPRHKVTEMGQEVTMRCQPILGHNTVFWYRQTMMQGLELLAYFRNRAPLDDSGMPKDRFSAEMPDATLATLKIQPSEPRDSAVYFCASGPREGTYEQYFGPGTRLTVT.